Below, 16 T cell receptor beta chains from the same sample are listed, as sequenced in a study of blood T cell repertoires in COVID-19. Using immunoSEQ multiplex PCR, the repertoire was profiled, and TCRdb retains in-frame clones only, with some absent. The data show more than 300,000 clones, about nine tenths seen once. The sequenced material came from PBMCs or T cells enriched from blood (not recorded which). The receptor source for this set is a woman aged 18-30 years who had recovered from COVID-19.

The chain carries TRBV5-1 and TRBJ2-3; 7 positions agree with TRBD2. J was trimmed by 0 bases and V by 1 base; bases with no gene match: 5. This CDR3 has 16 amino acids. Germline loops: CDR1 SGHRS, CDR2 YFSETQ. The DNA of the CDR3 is TGCGCCAGCAGCTTGCCGCGGGAGCACAGCACAGATACGCAGTATTTT. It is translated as CASSLPREHSTDTQYF.

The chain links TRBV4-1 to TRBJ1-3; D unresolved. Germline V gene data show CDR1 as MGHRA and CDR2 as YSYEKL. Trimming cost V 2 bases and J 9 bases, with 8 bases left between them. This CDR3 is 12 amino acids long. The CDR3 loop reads CASSQPPGTIYF. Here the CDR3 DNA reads TGCGCCAGCAGCCAACCCCCCGGCACCATATATTTT.

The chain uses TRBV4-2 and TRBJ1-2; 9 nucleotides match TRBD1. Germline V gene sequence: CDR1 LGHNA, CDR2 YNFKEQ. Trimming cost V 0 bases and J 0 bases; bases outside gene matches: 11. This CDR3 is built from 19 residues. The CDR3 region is CASSQDLGTGTLTNYGYTF. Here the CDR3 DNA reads TGTGCCAGCAGCCAAGATTTAGGGACAGGGACCCTTACTAACTATGGCTACACCTTC.

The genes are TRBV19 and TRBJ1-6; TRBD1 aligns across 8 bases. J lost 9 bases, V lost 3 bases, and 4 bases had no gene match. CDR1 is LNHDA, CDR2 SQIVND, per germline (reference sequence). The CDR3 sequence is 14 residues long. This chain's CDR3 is CASSIQGAGSPLHF. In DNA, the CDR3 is TGTGCCAGTAGTATCCAGGGGGCAGGTTCACCCCTCCACTTT.

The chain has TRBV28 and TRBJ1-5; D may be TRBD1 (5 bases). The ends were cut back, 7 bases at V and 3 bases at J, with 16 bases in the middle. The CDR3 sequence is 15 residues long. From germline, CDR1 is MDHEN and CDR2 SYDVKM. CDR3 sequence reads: CASTEWGDLNQPQHF. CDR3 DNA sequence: TGTGCCAGCACCGAGTGGGGGGACCTCAATCAGCCCCAGCATTTT.

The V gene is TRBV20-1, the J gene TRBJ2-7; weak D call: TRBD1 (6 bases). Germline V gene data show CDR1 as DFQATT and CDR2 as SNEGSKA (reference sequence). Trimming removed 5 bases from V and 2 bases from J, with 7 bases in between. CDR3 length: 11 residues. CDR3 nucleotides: TGCAGTGCTCGGGACACCTACGAGCAGTACTTC. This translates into CSARDTYEQYF.

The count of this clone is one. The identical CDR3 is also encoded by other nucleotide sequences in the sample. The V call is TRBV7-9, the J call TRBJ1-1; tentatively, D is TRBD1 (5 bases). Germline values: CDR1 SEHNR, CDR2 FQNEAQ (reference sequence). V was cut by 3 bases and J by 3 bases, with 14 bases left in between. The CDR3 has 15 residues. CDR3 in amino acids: CASSLLGAGDTEAFF. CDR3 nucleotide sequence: TGTGCCAGCAGCTTGCTCGGCGCGGGGGACACTGAAGCTTTCTTT.

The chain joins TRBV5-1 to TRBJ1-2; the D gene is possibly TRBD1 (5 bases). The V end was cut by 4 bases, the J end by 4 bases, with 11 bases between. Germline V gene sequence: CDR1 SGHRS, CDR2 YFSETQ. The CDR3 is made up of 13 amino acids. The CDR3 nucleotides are TGCGCCAGCAGCCCGGACACAAGCTATGGCTACACCTTC. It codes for CASSPDTSYGYTF.

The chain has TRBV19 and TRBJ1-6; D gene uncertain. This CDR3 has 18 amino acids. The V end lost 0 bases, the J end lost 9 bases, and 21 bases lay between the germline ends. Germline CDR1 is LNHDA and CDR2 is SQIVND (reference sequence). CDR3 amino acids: CASSIDLRNDLTLSPLHF. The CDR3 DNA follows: TGTGCCAGTAGTATAGATCTGAGGAACGACCTCACACTTTCACCCCTCCACTTT.

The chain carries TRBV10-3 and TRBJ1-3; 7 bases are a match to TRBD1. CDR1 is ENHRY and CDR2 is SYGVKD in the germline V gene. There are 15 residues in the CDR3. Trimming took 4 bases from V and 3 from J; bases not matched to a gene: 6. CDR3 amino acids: CAISVVRGFGNTIYF. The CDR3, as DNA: TGTGCCATCAGTGTGGTCAGGGGGTTTGGAAACACCATATATTTT.

The DNA of the CDR3 is TGTGCCAGCAGTCCCCAGGAAGGGGGTGGCTACACCTTC. This codes for CASSPQEGGGYTF. J is TRBJ1-2 and V is TRBV28; a possible D gene is TRBD1 (6 bases). The length of the CDR3 is 13 residues. V was trimmed by 5 bases and J by 7 bases, leaving 14 bases between them. Per germline, CDR1 MDHEN and CDR2 SYDVKM.

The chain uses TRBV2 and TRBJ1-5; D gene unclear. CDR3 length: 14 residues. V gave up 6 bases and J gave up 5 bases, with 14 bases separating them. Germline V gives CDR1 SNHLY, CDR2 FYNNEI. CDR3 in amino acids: CASSWESADQPQHF. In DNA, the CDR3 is TGTGCCAGCAGCTGGGAGTCGGCGGATCAGCCCCAGCATTTT.

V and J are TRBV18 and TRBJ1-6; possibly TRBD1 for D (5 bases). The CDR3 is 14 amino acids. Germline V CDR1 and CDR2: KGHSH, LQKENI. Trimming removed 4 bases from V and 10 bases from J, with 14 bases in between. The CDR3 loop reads CASSQDTVDSPLHF. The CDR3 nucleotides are TGTGCCAGCTCACAGGACACGGTCGACTCACCCCTCCACTTT.

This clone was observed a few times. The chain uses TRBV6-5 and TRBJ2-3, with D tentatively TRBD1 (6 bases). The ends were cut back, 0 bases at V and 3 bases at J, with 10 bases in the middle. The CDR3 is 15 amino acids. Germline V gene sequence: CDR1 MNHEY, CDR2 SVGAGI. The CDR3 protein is CASSYSGQGTDTQYF. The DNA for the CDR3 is TGTGCCAGCAGTTACTCGGGGCAGGGGACAGATACGCAGTATTTT.

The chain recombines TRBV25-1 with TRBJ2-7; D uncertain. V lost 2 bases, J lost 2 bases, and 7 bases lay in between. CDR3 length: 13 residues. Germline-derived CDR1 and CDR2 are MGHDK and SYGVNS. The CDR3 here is CASSEGLPYEQYF. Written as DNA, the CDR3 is TGTGCCAGCAGTGAAGGGCTACCCTACGAGCAGTACTTC.

As DNA, the CDR3 is TGTGCCAGTAGTCCTAGCCCCTCGAACACTGAAGCTTTCTTT. It encodes CASSPSPSNTEAFF. The J gene is TRBJ1-1, the V gene TRBV19; unclear D gene. V was clipped by 5 bases and J by 1 base, with 11 bases between them. This CDR3 is built from 14 residues. Germline loops: CDR1 LNHDA, CDR2 SQIVND (reference sequence).